This T cell receptor beta chain is drawn from a study of control samples from healthy donors and cancer patients. Germline V CDR1 and CDR2: MNHEY, SVGAGI. Deletions cut 2 bases from V and 5 bases from J, with 18 bases between. The CDR3 is made up of 16 amino acids. The method was immunoSEQ multiplex PCR; TCRdb's version includes in-frame clones alone and lacks a portion of them. The sample has 150,000 to 200,000 clones, nearly 90% seen once; the top ten hold around 1.5%. The TCR originated in a woman aged 50 to 65 in good health. The J gene is TRBJ2-5, the V gene TRBV6-5; weak D call: TRBD1 (6 bases). The sequencing input was blood. The DNA of the CDR3 is TGTGCCAGCAGTTACACACAGCAGGGGTTATGGGAGACCCAGTACTTC. It translates to CASSYTQQGLWETQYF.